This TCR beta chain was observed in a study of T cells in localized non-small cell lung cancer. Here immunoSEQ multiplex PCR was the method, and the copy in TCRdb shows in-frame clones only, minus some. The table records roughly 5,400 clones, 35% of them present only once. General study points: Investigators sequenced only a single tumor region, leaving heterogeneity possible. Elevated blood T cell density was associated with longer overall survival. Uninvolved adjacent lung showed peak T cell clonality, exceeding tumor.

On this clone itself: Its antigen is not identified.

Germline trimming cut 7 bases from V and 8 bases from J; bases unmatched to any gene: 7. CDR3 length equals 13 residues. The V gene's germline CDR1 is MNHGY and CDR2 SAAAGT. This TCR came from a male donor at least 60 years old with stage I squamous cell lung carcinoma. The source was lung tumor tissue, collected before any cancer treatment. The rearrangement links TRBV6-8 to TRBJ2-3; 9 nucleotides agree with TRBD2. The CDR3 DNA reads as TGTGCCAGCACGGGGACTAGCTTGCGTACGCAGTATTTT. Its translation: CASTGTSLRTQYF.